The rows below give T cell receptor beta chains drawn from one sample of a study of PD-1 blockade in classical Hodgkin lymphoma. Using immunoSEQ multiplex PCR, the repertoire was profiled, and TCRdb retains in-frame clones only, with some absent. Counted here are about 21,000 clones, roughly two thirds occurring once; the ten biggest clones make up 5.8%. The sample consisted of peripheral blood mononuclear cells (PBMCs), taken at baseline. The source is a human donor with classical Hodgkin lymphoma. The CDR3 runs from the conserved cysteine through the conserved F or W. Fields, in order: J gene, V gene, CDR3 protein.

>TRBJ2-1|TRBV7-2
CASTDRGGINEQFF
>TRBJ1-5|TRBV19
CASSVRDKDNQPQHF
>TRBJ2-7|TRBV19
CASSIVAGGYEQYF
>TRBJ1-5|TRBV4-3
CASSQGGQGYQPQHF
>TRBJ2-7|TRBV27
CASRGIGDEQYF
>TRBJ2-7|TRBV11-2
CASSLVLGATYEQYF
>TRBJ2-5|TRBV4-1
CASSLGFQETQYF
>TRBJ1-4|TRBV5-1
CASRMTATNEKLFF
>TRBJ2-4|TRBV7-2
CASSLWDRGDIQYF
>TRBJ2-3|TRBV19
CASRSGDTQYF
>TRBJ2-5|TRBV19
CASSRLAGPQETQYF
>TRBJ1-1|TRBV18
CASSPINRGRMNTEAFF
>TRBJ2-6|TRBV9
CASNSGAGANVLTF
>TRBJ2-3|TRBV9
CASILPSRRDNEDTQYF